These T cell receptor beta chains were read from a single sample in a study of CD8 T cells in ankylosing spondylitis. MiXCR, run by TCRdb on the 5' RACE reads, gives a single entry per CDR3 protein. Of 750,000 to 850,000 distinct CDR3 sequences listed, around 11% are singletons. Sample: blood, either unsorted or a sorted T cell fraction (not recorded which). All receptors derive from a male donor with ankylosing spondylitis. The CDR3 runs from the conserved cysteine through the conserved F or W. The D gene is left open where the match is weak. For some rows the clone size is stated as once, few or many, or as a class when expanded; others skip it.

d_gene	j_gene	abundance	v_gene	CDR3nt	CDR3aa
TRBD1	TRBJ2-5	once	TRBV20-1	TGCAGCCCTACCCCCGGACAGGGACGCGAGACCCAGTACTTC	CSPTPGQGRETQYF
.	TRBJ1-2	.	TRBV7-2	TGTGCCAGCAGCTTAGTTGCACAGGGCCAATATGGCTACACCTTC	CASSLVAQGQYGYTF
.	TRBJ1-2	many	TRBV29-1	TGCAGCGCCAGATCGGGGGCAGGTGTCTATGGCTACACCTTC	CSARSGAGVYGYTF
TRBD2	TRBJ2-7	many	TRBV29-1	TGCAGCGTTGCGGGACTAGCGGGATACGAGCAGTACTTC	CSVAGLAGYEQYF
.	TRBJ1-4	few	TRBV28	TGTGCCAGCAGTACCGGGACACAGTTTGAAAAACTGTTTTTT	CASSTGTQFEKLFF
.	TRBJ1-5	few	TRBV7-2	TGTGCCAGCAGCAGAGGAGGGGGGGATCAGCCCCAGCATTTT	CASSRGGGDQPQHF
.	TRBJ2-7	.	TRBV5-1	TGCGCCAGCAGCTTAAACACAGCCTTCCCCTACGAGCAGTACTTC	CASSLNTAFPYEQYF
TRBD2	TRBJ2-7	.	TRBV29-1	TGCAGCGTAATCAGACTAGCGGGAGGCGACGAGCAGTACTTC	CSVIRLAGGDEQYF
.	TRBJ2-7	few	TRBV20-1	TGCAGTGCTCCAACTCGAGCTACGGGCGAGCAGTACTTC	CSAPTRATGEQYF
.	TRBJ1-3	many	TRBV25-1	TGTGCCAGCACCACCTCCGGGGGCACCATATATTTT	CASTTSGGTIYF
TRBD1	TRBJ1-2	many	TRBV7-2	TGTGCCAGCAGCTTGCCAGGGGGAAGTTTGGAAGGCTACACCTTC	CASSLPGGSLEGYTF
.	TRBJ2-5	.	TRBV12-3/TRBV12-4	TGTGCCAGCAGGTGGGCAGGGGAAGAGACCCAGTACTTC	CASRWAGEETQYF
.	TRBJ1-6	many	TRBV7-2	TGTGCCAGCAGCTTATTGCGCCTTAATTCACCCCTCCACTTT	CASSLLRLNSPLHF
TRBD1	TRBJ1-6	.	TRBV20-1	TGCAGTGCTAGAGACACAGGGGTGGATTCACCCCTCCACTTT	CSARDTGVDSPLHF
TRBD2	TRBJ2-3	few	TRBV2	TGTGCCAGCACACTAGCGGGGGGCCCAGATACGCAGTATTTT	CASTLAGGPDTQYF
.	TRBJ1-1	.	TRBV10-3	TGTGCCATCAGTGAGCCGGGGCAGCTTTTACACACTGAAGCTTTCTTT	CAISEPGQLLHTEAFF
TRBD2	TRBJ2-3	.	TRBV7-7	TGTGCTAGCAGCGCCGGACTAGCGGGCACAGATACGCAGTATTTT	CASSAGLAGTDTQYF
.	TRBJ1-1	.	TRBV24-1	TGTGCCACCAGTGCGGACGGCTCCGAAGCTTTCTTT	CATSADGSEAFF
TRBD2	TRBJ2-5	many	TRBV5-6	TGTGCCAGCAGCCAAGGACTAGCCCGTTTCGGGGAGACCCAGTACTTC	CASSQGLARFGETQYF
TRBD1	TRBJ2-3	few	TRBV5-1	TGCGCCAGCAGCTTCGGACAGGGGTTGTTAAATACGCAGTATTTT	CASSFGQGLLNTQYF
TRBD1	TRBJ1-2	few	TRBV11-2	TGTGCCAGCAGCTTACCAGACGGGACAGGGGGCCGAAACTATGGCTACACCTTC	CASSLPDGTGGRNYGYTF
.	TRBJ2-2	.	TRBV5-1	TGCGCCAGCAGCTTTGCCCCGGTCGGCACCGGGGAGCTGTTTTTT	CASSFAPVGTGELFF
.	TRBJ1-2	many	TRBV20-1	TGCAGTGCTAGAGAACAGACTCGGGGCTACACCTTC	CSAREQTRGYTF
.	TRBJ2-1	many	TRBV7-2	TGTGCCAGCCGGGGGCAGAGCGGCCGCAATGAGCAGTTCTTC	CASRGQSGRNEQFF
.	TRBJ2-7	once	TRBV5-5	TGTGCCAGCAGCACGACGCCATCTCCCTACGAGCAGTACTTC	CASSTTPSPYEQYF
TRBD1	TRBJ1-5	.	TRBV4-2	TGTGCCACACATACAGGGGATTTCAATCAGCCCCAGCATTTT	CATHTGDFNQPQHF
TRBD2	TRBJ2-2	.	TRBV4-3	TGCGCCAGCAGCCGAATTAGCGGGAGCAACACCGGGGAGCTGTTTTTT	CASSRISGSNTGELFF
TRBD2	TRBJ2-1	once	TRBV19	TGTGCCAGTAGACCGGGACTAGCGGCATGGAATGAGCAGTTCTTC	CASRPGLAAWNEQFF
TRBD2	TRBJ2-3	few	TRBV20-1	TGCAGTGCCCCGAGGCGGGAGCTAGATACGCAGTATTTT	CSAPRRELDTQYF
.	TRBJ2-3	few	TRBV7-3	TGTGCCAGCAGCTTAAGAACTCTTTCTGATACGCAGTATTTT	CASSLRTLSDTQYF
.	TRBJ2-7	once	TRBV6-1	TGTGCCAGCAGAGGTTTTTCCGACGAGCAGTACTTC	CASRGFSDEQYF
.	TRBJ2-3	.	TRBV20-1	TGCAGTGCTAGAGATATAAAGGGTTTTTTAACAGATACGCAGTATTTT	CSARDIKGFLTDTQYF
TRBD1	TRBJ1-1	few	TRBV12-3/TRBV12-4	TGTGCCAGCAGTACCACCGGGACAGGGCTGAACACTGAAGCTTTCTTT	CASSTTGTGLNTEAFF
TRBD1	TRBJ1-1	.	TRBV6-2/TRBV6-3	TGTGCCAGCAGTACTAGACAGGGCGAGGTCTTCTTT	CASSTRQGEVFF
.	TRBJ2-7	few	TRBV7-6	TGTGCCAGCAGCTTAGAAATGGAAGCCAGACTTTTGAACGAGCAGTACTTC	CASSLEMEARLLNEQYF
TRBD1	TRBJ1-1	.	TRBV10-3	TGTGCCATCAGTGGCAACAGGGGACCGGGGAAGGCTTTCTTT	CAISGNRGPGKAFF
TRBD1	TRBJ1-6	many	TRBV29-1	TGCAGCGTTTCAGGACAGGGGGATTCACCCCTCCACTTT	CSVSGQGDSPLHF
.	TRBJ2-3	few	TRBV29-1	TGCAGCGTTGAAGTTTTCGGAGGCTGGAGCACAGATACGCAGTATTTT	CSVEVFGGWSTDTQYF
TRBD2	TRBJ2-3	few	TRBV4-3	TGCGCCAGCAGCCAAGATTCCAGGACTAGCGGGACTAGTCCGCAGTATTTT	CASSQDSRTSGTSPQYF
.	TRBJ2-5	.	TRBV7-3	TGTGCCAGCAGCCAAGGGGGGGGTGAGACCCAGTACTTC	CASSQGGGETQYF
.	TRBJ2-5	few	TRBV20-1	TGCAGTGCTAGCCCTCTTCAAGAGACCCAGTACTTC	CSASPLQETQYF
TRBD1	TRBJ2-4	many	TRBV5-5	TGTGCCAGCAGCCCCCATGGACAGGAGTTAGCCAAAAACATTCAGTACTTC	CASSPHGQELAKNIQYF
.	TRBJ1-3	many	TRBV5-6	TGTGCCAGCACCACAGGTTTCTCTGGAAACACCATATATTTT	CASTTGFSGNTIYF
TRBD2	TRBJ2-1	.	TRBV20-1	TGCAGTGCCCCCTTTAGCGGGTACTACAATGAGCAGTTCTTC	CSAPFSGYYNEQFF
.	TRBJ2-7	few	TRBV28	TGTGCCAGCAAGCAAGGAGGCGATCCACTTGGCTACGAGCAGTACTTC	CASKQGGDPLGYEQYF
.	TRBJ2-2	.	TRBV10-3	TGTGCCATCAGCAGGGGAGTAGACACCGGGGAGCTGTTTTTT	CAISRGVDTGELFF
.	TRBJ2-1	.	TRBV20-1	TGCAGTGCTAGAGATGTGAGGCACCGACGCTACAATGAGCAGTTCTTC	CSARDVRHRRYNEQFF
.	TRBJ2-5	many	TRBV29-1	TGCAGCGCCGCGGCAAGCCGGAGGGAGACCCAGTACTTC	CSAAASRRETQYF
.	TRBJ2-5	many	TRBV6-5	TGTGCCAGCAGTTTGGACCAGACCCAGTACTTC	CASSLDQTQYF
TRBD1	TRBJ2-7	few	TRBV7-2	TGTGCCAGCAGCTTAAAGGGACAGGGGGCATACGAGCAGTACTTC	CASSLKGQGAYEQYF
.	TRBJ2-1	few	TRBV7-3	TGTGCCAGCAGCCCCATGGGGGGCTACAGCTCCTACAATGAGCAGTTCTTC	CASSPMGGYSSYNEQFF
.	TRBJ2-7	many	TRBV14	TGTGCCAGCAGCCACCCCGCGGGCTACGAGCAGTACTTC	CASSHPAGYEQYF
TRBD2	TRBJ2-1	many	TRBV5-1	TGCGCCAGCAGCTTGGTAGGACTAGCGGCTTACAATGAGCAGTTCTTC	CASSLVGLAAYNEQFF
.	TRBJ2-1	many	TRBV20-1	TGCAGTGCATCAGGGGCCCTCTTTTACAATGAGCAGTTCTTC	CSASGALFYNEQFF
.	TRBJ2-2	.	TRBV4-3	TGCGCCAGCAGCGCGACACAGGGTGGCGGGGAGCTGTTTTTT	CASSATQGGGELFF
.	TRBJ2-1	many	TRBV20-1	TGCAGTGCCTCAGGGCCCGGGCACAATGAGCAGTTCTTC	CSASGPGHNEQFF
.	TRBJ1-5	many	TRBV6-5	TGTGCCAGCAGTTATAGGACGAGCAATCAGCCCCAGCATTTT	CASSYRTSNQPQHF
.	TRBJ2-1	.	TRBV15	TGTGCCACCAGCAGAGATCTACGGGGGGCCCCCTACAATGAGCAGTTCTTC	CATSRDLRGAPYNEQFF
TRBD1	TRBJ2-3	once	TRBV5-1	TGCGCCAGCAGCTTGCAAGGACAGGGGAACACAGATACGCAGTATTTT	CASSLQGQGNTDTQYF
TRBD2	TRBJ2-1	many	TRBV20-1	TGCAGTGTTCCCAACCTAGCGGGGGGCGGGAATGAGCAGTTCTTC	CSVPNLAGGGNEQFF